A selection of T cell receptor beta chains follows, all from one sample in a study of T cells after posttransplantation cyclophosphamide. Method: immunoSEQ multiplex PCR; TCRdb's copy keeps in-frame clones and lacks some. This table holds about 21,000 clones, around 91% found once. Sequences were derived from PBMCs, sampled 359 days after allogeneic stem cell transplant with calcineurin inhibitor and methotrexate. These receptor sequences come from a female patient in her 30s who received an allogeneic stem cell transplant from an unrelated donor, was CMV-positive, and had acute and chronic GVHD. Some T cells here may be from the graft donor. Each CDR3 is given with its conserved first and last residue. The order of the fields is V gene, CDR3 protein.

TRBV4-1 | CASSPGETQYF
TRBV19 | CASKTRNTGELFF
TRBV4-3 | CASSRGQGAMDGYTF
TRBV30 | CAWRTSFASSYNEQFF
TRBV27 | CASSLGQTQYF
TRBV9 | CASSVELAGSYNEQFF
TRBV9 | CASSPSGSGSDEQFF
TRBV6-1 | CASSDLAGGRWYEQYF
TRBV6-1 | CASSPGQMNTGELFF
TRBV30 | CAWIQVTNQPQHF
TRBV11-2 | CASSRGAGQPQHF
TRBV9 | CASSVGGQSGYTF
TRBV19 | CASSISVKGSYGYTF
TRBV27 | CASGQGDGLSEQYF
TRBV27 | CASSPTVAGAGELFF
TRBV4-3 | CASSQETRPTDTQYF
TRBV9 | CASSVGGGVNEKLFF
TRBV30 | CAWSGRLAGYNEQFF
TRBV14 | CASSQDMGANTEAFF
TRBV14 | CASSRQGWTTEQFF
TRBV19 | CASTPTPLGNEQFF
TRBV7-9 | CASSLVAGLAKNIQYF
TRBV7-2 | CASSTDRDQPQHF
TRBV5-4 | CASSLHTGIGTQYF
TRBV5-1 | CASSLGKMATGELFF
TRBV6-1 | CASSLTRETQYF
TRBV11-1 | CASSLKNQGNTEAFF
TRBV30 | CAWSQDTWDGYTF
TRBV7-2 | CASSELTDTQYF
TRBV2 | CASGRDSSYEQYF
TRBV27 | CASSFSSANQPQHF
TRBV5-4 | CASSLTSYNEQFF
TRBV7-6 | CASSRGASNEQFF
TRBV5-1 | CASSGGAGIVTDTQYF
TRBV12-5 | CASGSSTGFETYNEQFF
TRBV2 | CASSAQATYEQYF
TRBV10-3 | CAISDSGLAEVGEQFF
TRBV7-9 | CASRPGLTTDTQYF
TRBV9 | CASSETNSYSYNEQFF
TRBV6-5 | CASRRDPADTIYF